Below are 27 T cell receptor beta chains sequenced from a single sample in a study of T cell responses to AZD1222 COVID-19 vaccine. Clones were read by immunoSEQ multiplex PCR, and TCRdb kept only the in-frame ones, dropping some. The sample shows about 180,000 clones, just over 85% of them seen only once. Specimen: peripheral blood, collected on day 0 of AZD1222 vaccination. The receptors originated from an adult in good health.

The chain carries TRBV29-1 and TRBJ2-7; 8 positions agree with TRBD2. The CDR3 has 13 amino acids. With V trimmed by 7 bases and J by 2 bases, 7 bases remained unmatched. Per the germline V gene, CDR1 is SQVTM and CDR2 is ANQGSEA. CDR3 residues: CSGISGAPYEQYF. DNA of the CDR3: TGCAGCGGCATTAGCGGGGCTCCCTACGAGCAGTACTTC.

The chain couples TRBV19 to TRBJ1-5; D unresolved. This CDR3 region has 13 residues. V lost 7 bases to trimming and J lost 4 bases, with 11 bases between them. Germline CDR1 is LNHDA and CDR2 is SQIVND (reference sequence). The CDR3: CASNPQSNQPQHF. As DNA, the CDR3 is TGTGCCAGTAATCCCCAGTCAAATCAGCCCCAGCATTTT.

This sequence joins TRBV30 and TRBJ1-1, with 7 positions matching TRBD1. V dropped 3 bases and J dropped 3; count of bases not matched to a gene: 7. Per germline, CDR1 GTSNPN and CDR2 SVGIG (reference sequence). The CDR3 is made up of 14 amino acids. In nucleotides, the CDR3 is TGTGCCTGGAGCAAACTGACAGGGTACACTGAAGCTTTCTTT. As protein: CAWSKLTGYTEAFF. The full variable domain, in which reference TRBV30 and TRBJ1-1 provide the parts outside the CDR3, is SQTIHQWPATLVQPVGSPLSLECTVEGTSNPNLYWYRQAAGRGLQLLFYSVGIGQISSEVPQNLSASRPQDRQFILSSKKLLLSDSGFYLCAWSKLTGYTEAFFGQGTRLTVV.

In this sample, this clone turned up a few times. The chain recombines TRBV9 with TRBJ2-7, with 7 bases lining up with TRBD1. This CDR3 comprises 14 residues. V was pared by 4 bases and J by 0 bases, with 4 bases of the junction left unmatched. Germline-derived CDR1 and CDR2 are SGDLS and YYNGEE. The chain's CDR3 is CASSSGTASYEQYF. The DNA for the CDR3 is TGTGCCAGCAGCTCCGGGACAGCCTCCTACGAGCAGTACTTC.

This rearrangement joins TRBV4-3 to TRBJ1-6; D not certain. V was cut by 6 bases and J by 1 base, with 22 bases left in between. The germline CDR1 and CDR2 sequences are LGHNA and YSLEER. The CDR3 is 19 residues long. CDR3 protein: CASRGMPGSGRSYNSPLHF. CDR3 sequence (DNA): TGCGCCAGCAGGGGAATGCCGGGCTCTGGGAGGTCCTATAATTCACCCCTCCACTTT.

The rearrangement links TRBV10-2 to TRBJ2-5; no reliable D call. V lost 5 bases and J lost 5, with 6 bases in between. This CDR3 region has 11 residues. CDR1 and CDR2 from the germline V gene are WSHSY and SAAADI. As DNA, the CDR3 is TGCGCCAGCAGTTCGGTGGAGACCCAGTACTTC. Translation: CASSSVETQYF.

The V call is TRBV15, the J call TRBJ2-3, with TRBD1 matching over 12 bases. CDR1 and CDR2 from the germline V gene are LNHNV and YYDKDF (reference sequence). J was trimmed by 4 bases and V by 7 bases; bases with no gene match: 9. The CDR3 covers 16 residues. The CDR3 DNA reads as TGTGCCACCACCGCCGGGACAGGGGGCTTTTCAGATACGCAGTATTTT. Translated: CATTAGTGGFSDTQYF.

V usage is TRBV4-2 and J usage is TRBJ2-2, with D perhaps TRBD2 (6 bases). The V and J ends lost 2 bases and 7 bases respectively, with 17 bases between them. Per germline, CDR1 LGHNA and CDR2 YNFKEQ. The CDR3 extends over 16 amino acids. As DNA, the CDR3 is TGTGCCAGCAGCCAACCCACTAGCACTCTGGTCGGGGAGCTGTTTTTT. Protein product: CASSQPTSTLVGELFF.

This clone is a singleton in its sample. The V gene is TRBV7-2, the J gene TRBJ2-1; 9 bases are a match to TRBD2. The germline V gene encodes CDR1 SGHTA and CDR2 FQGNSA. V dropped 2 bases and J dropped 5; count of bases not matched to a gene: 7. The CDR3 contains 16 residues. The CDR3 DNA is TGTGCCAGCAGCTTATGGGGGACTAGCCGGAACAATGAGCAGTTCTTC. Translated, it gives CASSLWGTSRNNEQFF. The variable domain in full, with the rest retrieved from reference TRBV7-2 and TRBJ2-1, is GAGVSQSPSNKVTEKGKDVELRCDPISGHTALYWYRQSLGQGLEFLIYFQGNSAPDKSGLPSDRFSAERTGGSVSTLTIQRTQQEDSAVYLCASSLWGTSRNNEQFFGPGTRLTVL.

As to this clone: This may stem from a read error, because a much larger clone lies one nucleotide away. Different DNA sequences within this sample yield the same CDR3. CDR3 residues: CASSERENTEAFF. In DNA, the CDR3 is TGTGCCAGCAGTGAACGGGAGAACACTGAAGCTTTCTTT. The rearrangement uses TRBV6-1 and TRBJ1-1, with D uncertain. CDR1 MNHNS and CDR2 SASEGT come from the germline V gene. CDR3 size: 13 residues. V was clipped by 2 bases and J by 1 base, with 5 bases between them.

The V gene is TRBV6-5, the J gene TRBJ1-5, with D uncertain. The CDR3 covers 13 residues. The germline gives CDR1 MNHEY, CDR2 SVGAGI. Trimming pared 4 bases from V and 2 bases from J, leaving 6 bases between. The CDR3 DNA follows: TGTGCCAGCAGTTCTTGGGGCAATCAGCCCCAGCATTTT. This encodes CASSSWGNQPQHF.

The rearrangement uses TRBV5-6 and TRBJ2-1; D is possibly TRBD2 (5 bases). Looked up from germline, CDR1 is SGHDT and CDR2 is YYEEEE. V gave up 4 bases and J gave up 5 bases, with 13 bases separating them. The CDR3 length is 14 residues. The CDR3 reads CASSTERYHNEQFF. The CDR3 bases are TGTGCCAGCAGCACTGAGCGGTACCACAATGAGCAGTTCTTC.

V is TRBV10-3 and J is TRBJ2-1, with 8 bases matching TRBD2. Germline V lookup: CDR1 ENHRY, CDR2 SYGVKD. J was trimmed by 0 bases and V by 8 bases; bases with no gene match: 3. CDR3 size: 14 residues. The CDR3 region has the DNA TGTGCCATCGGAAGCGGGAGCTCCTACAATGAGCAGTTCTTC. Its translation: CAIGSGSSYNEQFF.

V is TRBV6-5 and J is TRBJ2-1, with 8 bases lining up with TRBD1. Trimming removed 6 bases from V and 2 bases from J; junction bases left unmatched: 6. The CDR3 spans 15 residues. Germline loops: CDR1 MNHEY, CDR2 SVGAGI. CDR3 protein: CASSPDRGPYNEQFF. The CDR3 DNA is TGTGCCAGCAGCCCAGACAGGGGCCCCTACAATGAGCAGTTCTTC.

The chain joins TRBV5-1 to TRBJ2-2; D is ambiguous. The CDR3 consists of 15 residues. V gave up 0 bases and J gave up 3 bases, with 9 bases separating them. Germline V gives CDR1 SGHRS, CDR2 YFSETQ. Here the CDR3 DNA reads TGCGCCAGCAGCTTGGCCGGTCGCGACACCGGGGAGCTGTTTTTT. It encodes CASSLAGRDTGELFF.

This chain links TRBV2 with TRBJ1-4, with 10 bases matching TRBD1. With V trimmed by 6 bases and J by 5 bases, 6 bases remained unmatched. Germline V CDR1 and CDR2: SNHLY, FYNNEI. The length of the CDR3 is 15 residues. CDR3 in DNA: TGTGCCAGCAGGCCGGGACAGGGGCAAAATGAAAAACTGTTTTTT. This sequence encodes CASRPGQGQNEKLFF. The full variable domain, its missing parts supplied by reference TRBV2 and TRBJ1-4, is EPEVTQTPSHQVTQMGQEVILRCVPISNHLYFYWYRQILGQKVEFLVSFYNNEISEKSEIFDDQFSVERPDGSNFTLKIRSTKLEDSAMYFCASRPGQGQNEKLFFGSGTQLSVL.

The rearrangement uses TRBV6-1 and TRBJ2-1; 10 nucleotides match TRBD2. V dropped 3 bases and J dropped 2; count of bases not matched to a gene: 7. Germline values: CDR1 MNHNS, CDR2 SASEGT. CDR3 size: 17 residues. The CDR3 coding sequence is TGTGCCAGCAGTGAGAGACCTGGACTAGCGGCCTACAATGAGCAGTTCTTC. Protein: CASSERPGLAAYNEQFF.

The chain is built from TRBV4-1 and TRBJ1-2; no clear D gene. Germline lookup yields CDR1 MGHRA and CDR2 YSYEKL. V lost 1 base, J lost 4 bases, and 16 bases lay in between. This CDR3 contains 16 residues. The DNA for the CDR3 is TGCGCCAGCAGCCAAGGGGGAAAGGGAAAAGGCTATGGCTACACCTTC. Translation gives CASSQGGKGKGYGYTF.

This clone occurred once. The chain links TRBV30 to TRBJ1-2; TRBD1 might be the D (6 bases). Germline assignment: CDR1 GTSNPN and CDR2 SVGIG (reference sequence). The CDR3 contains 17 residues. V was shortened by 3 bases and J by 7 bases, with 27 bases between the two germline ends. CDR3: CAWRTSGGAEVWSGYTF. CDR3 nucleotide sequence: TGTGCCTGGAGGACATCTGGGGGGGCAGAAGTGTGGAGTGGCTACACCTTC.

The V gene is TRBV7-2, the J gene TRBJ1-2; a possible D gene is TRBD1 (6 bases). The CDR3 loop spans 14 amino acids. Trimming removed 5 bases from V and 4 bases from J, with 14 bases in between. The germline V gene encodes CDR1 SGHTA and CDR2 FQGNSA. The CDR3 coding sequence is TGTGCCAGCAGCCACAGCAGGGGCTCCTATGGCTACACCTTC. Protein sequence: CASSHSRGSYGYTF.

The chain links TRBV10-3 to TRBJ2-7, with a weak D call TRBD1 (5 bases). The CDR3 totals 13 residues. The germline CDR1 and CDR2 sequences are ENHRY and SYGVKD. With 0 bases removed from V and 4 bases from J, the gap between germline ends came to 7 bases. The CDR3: CAISESGQYEQYF. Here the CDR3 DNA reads TGTGCCATCAGTGAGTCTGGACAATACGAGCAGTACTTC.

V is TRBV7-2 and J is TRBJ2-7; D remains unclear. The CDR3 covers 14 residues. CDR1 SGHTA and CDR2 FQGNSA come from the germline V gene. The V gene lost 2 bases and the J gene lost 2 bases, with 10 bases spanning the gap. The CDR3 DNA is TGTGCCAGCAGCTTAAGTACACAAACCTACGAGCAGTACTTC. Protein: CASSLSTQTYEQYF.

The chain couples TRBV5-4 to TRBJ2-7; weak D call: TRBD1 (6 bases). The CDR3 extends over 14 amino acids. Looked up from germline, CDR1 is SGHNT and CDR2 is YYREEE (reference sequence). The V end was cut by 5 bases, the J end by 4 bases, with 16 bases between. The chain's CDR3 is CASSPGLTGYEQYF. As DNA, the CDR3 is TGTGCCAGCAGTCCCGGGCTTACAGGGTACGAGCAGTACTTC.

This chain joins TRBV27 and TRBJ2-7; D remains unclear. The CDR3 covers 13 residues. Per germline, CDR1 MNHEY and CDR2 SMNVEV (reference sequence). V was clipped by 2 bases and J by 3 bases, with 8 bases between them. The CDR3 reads CASSLGQFYEQYF. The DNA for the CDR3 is TGTGCCAGCAGTTTAGGGCAATTCTACGAGCAGTACTTC.

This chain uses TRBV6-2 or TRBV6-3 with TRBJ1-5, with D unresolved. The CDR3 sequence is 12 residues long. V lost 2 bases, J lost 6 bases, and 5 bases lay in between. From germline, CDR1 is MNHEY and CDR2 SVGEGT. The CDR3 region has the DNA TGTGCCAGCAGTTACGGGAGTCAGCCCCAGCATTTT. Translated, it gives CASSYGSQPQHF.

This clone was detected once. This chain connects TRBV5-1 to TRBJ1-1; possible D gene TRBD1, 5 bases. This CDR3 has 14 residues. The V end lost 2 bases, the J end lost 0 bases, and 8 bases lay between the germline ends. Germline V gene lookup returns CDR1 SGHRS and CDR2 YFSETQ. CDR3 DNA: TGCGCCAGCAGCTTACAGGCCCTGAACACTGAAGCTTTCTTT. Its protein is CASSLQALNTEAFF.

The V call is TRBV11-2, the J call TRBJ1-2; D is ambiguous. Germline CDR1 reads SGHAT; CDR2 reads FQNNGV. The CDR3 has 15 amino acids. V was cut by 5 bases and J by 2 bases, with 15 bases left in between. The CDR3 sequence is CASSITRTQNYGYTF. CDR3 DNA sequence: TGTGCCAGCAGCATTACACGGACCCAGAACTATGGCTACACCTTC.